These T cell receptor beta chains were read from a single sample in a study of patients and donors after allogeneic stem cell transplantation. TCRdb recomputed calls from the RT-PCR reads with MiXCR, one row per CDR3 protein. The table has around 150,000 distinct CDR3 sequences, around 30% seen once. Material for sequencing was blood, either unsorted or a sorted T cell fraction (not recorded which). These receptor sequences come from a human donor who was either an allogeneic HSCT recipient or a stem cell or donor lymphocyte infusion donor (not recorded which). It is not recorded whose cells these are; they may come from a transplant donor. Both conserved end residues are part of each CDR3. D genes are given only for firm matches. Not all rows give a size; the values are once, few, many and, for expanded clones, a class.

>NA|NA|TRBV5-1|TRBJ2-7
CASSVDVYEQYF
TGCGCCAGCAGCGTCGATGTCTACGAGCAGTACTTC
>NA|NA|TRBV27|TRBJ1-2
CASSLSYWGGYTF
TGTGCCAGCAGTTTATCGTATTGGGGCGGCTACACCTTC
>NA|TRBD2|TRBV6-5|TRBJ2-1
CASSRSGSHNEQFF
TGTGCCAGCAGCCGCAGCGGGAGCCACAATGAGCAGTTCTTC
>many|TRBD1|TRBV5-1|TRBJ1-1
CASSLAGQGRTEAFF
TGCGCCAGCAGCTTGGCCGGACAGGGGAGGACTGAAGCTTTCTTT
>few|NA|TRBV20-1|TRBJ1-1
CSARGLMNTEAFF
TGCAGTGCTAGAGGCCTCATGAACACTGAAGCTTTCTTT
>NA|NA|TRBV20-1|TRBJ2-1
CSARGWMGAPVNEQFF
TGCAGTGCTAGAGGTTGGATGGGGGCCCCAGTCAATGAGCAGTTCTTC
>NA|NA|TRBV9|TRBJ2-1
CASSVVSGPYNEQFF
TGTGCCAGCAGCGTAGTGAGCGGGCCTTACAATGAGCAGTTCTTC
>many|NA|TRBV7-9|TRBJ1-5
CASSSFTDQPQHF
TGTGCCAGCAGCTCCTTCACCGATCAGCCCCAGCATTTT
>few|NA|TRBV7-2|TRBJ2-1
CASRPTRYAYNEQFF
TGTGCCAGCAGACCTACTAGGTACGCCTACAATGAGCAGTTCTTC
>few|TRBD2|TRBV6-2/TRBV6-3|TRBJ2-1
CASSYGLAGWGEQFF
TGTGCCAGCAGTTACGGGCTAGCGGGATGGGGTGAGCAGTTCTTC
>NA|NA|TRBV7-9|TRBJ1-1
CASSLGGLMNTEAFF
TGTGCCAGCAGCTTAGGGGGACTAATGAACACTGAAGCTTTCTTT
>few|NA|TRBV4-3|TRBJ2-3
CASSQDRALYPTDTQYF
TGCGCCAGCAGCCAAGATCGGGCGTTGTACCCCACAGATACGCAGTATTTT
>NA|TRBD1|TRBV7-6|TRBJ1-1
CASSLAGWTGDLNTEAFF
TGTGCCAGCAGCTTAGCGGGGTGGACAGGCGATTTGAACACTGAAGCTTTCTTT
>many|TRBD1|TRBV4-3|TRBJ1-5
CASSHNRGSNQPQHF
TGCGCCAGCAGCCACAACAGGGGAAGCAATCAGCCCCAGCATTTT
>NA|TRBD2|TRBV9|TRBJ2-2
CASSWTSGATGELFF
TGTGCCAGCAGCTGGACTAGCGGGGCCACCGGGGAGCTGTTTTTT
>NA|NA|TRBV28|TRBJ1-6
CASSFPGSPLHF
TGTGCCAGCAGCTTCCCAGGGTCACCCCTCCACTTT
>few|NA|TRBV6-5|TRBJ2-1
CASSYSSARHEQFF
TGTGCCAGCAGTTACTCTTCGGCGAGGCATGAGCAGTTCTTC
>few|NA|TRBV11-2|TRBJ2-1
CASSNLGGEQFF
TGTGCCAGCAGCAATCTAGGGGGTGAGCAGTTCTTC
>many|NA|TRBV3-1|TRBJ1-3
CASSWGPSGNTIYF
TGTGCCAGCAGCTGGGGTCCTTCTGGAAACACCATATATTTT
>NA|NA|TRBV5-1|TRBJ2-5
CASSLDIQEQETQYF
TGCGCCAGCAGCTTGGATATACAGGAGCAAGAGACCCAGTACTTC
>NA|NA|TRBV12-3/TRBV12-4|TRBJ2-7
CASTSWASEQYF
TGTGCCAGCACCTCGTGGGCGAGCGAGCAGTACTTC
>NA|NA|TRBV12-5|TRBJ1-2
CASGLESRAGYTF
TGTGCTAGTGGTTTGGAGTCGAGGGCTGGCTACACCTTC
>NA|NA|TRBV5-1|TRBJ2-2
CASSLDGPTGELFF
TGCGCCAGCAGCTTGGACGGCCCCACCGGGGAGCTGTTTTTT
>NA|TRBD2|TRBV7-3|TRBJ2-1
CASSPSGGAYNEQFF
TGTGCCAGCAGCCCTAGCGGGGGTGCCTACAATGAGCAGTTCTTC
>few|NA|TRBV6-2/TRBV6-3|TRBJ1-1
CASSYAAIPRRGFF
TGTGCCAGCAGTTACGCGGCAATCCCCCGAAGAGGTTTCTTT
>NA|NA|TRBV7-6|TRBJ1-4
CASSLGPEANEKLFF
TGTGCCAGCAGCTTAGGTCCGGAGGCTAATGAAAAACTGTTTTTT
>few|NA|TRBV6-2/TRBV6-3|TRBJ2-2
CASSYWQGTGELFF
TGTGCCAGCAGTTACTGGCAGGGGACCGGGGAGCTGTTTTTT
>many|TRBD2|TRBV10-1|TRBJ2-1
CASSSGSSYNEQFF
TGCGCCAGCTCTAGCGGGAGCTCCTACAATGAGCAGTTCTTC
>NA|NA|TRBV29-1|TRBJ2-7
CSVSWQPVGEQYF
TGCAGCGTTTCTTGGCAACCCGTTGGCGAGCAGTACTTC
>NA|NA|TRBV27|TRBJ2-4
CASSCLAVWGKNIQYF
TGTGCCAGCAGTTGCTTAGCGGTTTGGGGCAAAAACATTCAGTACTTC
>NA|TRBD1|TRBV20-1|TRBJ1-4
CSAMWGTGGHKLFF
TGCAGTGCTATGTGGGGGACAGGGGGTCATAAACTGTTTTTT
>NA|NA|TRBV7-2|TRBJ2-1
CASSPLRNEQFF
TGTGCCAGCAGCCCCCTTCGTAATGAGCAGTTCTTC
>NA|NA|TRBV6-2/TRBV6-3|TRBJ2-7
CASSYSWGLQIVQYF
TGTGCCAGCAGTTACTCATGGGGACTGCAAATTGTGCAGTACTTC
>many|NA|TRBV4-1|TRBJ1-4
CASSQEQNEKLFF
TGCGCCAGCAGCCAAGAACAGAATGAAAAACTGTTTTTT
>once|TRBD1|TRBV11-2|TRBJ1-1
CASSKDRAVAFF
TGTGCCAGCAGCAAAGACAGGGCGGTAGCTTTCTTT
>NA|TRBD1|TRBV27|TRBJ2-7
CASRPTWTGFHEQYF
TGTGCCAGCAGACCAACCTGGACAGGGTTCCACGAGCAGTACTTC